These 4 T cell receptor beta chains came from one sample sequenced in a study of T cell repertoires in cytomegalovirus infection. TCRdb ran MiXCR on the reads and lists one entry per CDR3 protein. Among some 800,000 distinct CDR3 sequences, approximately 32% were seen once, and the ten largest hold around 13%. These receptors are not linked to any known antigen. Sample: cultured CD8+ T cells from PBMCs, taken from culture after CMV antigen stimulation. Receptors were obtained from a human donor in good health (CMV status not recorded). Some clones in this sample may be carry-over from other donors' samples.

This chain connects TRBV28 to TRBJ2-4, with 10 nucleotides matching TRBD2. The CDR3 is made up of 14 amino acids. The germline V gene encodes CDR1 MDHEN and CDR2 SYDVKM. The V segment lost 5 bases and the J segment 4 bases; nucleotides outside the gene matches: 2. The CDR3 nucleotides read TGTGCCAGCAGTCCACTAGCGGGGAAAAACATTCAGTACTTC. Translating gives CASSPLAGKNIQYF.

This rearrangement joins TRBV12-3 or TRBV12-4 to TRBJ2-7, with 9 nucleotides matching TRBD1. This CDR3 spans 14 amino acids. Trimming took 4 bases from V and 7 from J; bases not matched to a gene: 8. CDR3 DNA: TGTGCCAGCAGTTCCGGACAGGGGACGGGGGAGCAGTACGTC. It yields the protein CASSSGQGTGEQYV.

This clonotype was observed a single time. The DNA for the CDR3 is TGCGCCAGCAGCCACCCCGACAGGGCGTCTCCATTATTGAGCACAGATACGCAGTATTTT. Translating it yields CASSHPDRASPLLSTDTQYF. This sequence joins TRBV4-1 and TRBJ2-3, with 7 bases fitting TRBD1. Trimming at V came to 3 bases and at J to 0 bases, leaving 18 bases not matched to a gene. The length of the CDR3 is 20 residues. Looked up from germline, CDR1 is MGHRA and CDR2 is YSYEKL.

V and J are TRBV27 and TRBJ1-3; tentatively, D is TRBD1 (5 bases). CDR1 is MNHEY and CDR2 is SMNVEV in the germline V gene (reference sequence). This CDR3 has 15 residues. With 1 base removed from V and 4 bases from J, the gap between germline ends came to 11 bases. For the CDR3, the DNA is TGTGCCAGCAGTTTATTATGGGGGGTCGGAAACACCATATATTTT. It is translated as CASSLLWGVGNTIYF.